This T cell receptor (beta chain) is drawn from a study of identifying expanded T cells in peripheral blood. The protocol was immunoSEQ multiplex PCR, while the TCRdb copy is restricted to in-frame clones and leaves out a portion. The sample yields about 100,000 clones, 88% seen once. A remark on this clone: Its specificity is not known.

Findings and caveats of the study: Differentially abundant clones: roughly 1.2 between replicates, about 15 at roughly 13 days, around 20 at four.

Germline V gene lookup returns CDR1 SEHNR and CDR2 FQNEAQ (reference sequence). Between the trimmed V and J ends, which lost 1 base and 4 bases, there was a span of 14 bases. CDR3 length equals 17 residues. Sequenced input: blood. The TCR sequence derives from a person between 18 and 69 years old in good health. This chain uses TRBV7-9 with TRBJ2-6; D unclear. CDR3 DNA: TGTGCCAGCAGCTTAGTGTTCGAGTTTTCCGGGGCCAACGTCCTGACTTTC. It specifies CASSLVFEFSGANVLTF.